A selection of T cell receptor beta chains follows, all from one sample in a study of blood T cell repertoires in COVID-19. Sequencing used immunoSEQ multiplex PCR; TCRdb keeps in-frame clones, though not all of them. The data contain about 95,000 clones, about four fifths of them singletons. Source material: peripheral blood. These receptors were obtained from a man aged 80 or over with COVID-19, enrolled during active disease. The CDR3 runs from the conserved cysteine through the conserved F or W. A D gene is named only where the DNA matches it firmly. Expanded clones are given a class, and other clones once, few, many or no size at all.

D gene	V gene	J gene	clone size	CDR3 protein	CDR3 DNA
-	TRBV2	TRBJ1-5	few	CASSEGWGRGQPQHF	TGTGCCAGCAGTGAAGGGTGGGGGCGAGGGCAGCCCCAGCATTTT
TRBD2	TRBV6-6	TRBJ2-3	-	CASRTSGATDTQYF	TGTGCCAGCAGAACTAGCGGGGCCACAGATACGCAGTATTTT
TRBD1	TRBV30	TRBJ1-3	-	CAWSRNRGDSGNTIYF	TGTGCCTGGAGTCGGAACAGGGGGGACTCTGGAAACACCATATATTTT
-	TRBV12-3/TRBV12-4	TRBJ1-6	-	CASSLGGDSPLHF	TGTGCCAGCAGTTTAGGGGGGGATTCACCCCTCCACTTT
TRBD2	TRBV24-1	TRBJ2-2	few	CATSDWSSGITGELFF	TGTGCCACCAGTGATTGGAGTAGCGGGATCACCGGGGAGCTGTTTTTT
TRBD1	TRBV5-4	TRBJ2-3	-	CASSLGQVRSTDTQYF	TGTGCCAGCAGCCTTGGACAGGTCCGTAGCACAGATACGCAGTATTTT
TRBD1	TRBV6-2/TRBV6-3	TRBJ2-5	-	CASSSDRHGKETQYF	TGTGCCAGCAGTTCGGACAGGCACGGGAAAGAGACCCAGTACTTC
TRBD1	TRBV6-5	TRBJ1-1	-	CASRVTGTNTEAFF	TGTGCCAGCAGGGTGACAGGGACTAACACTGAAGCTTTCTTT
TRBD2	TRBV2	TRBJ2-2	-	CASRGGVGTGELFF	TGTGCCAGCAGGGGAGGGGTAGGCACCGGGGAGCTGTTTTTT
TRBD2	TRBV11-2	TRBJ2-2	once	CASSFERGTGELFF	TGTGCCAGCAGCTTTGAGCGGGGCACCGGGGAGCTGTTTTTT
TRBD1	TRBV19	TRBJ1-5	-	CASSIGDRGLSNQPQHF	TGTGCCAGTAGTATCGGGGACAGGGGCCTTAGCAATCAGCCCCAGCATTTT
-	TRBV27	TRBJ2-1	once	CASSPTLDITRDEQFF	TGTGCCAGCAGTCCAACCCTGGACATAACAAGGGATGAGCAGTTCTTC
-	TRBV27	TRBJ2-2	-	CASSLLAHNTGELFF	TGTGCCAGCAGTTTATTGGCACACAACACCGGGGAGCTGTTTTTT
TRBD1	TRBV20-1	TRBJ1-1	once	CSASYRPGQGTKAFF	TGCAGTGCTAGTTATAGACCGGGACAGGGAACGAAAGCTTTCTTT
TRBD2	TRBV19	TRBJ2-7	-	CASSIGLAGSRDEQYF	TGTGCCAGTAGTATCGGACTAGCGGGGTCTAGGGACGAGCAGTACTTC
-	TRBV7-2	TRBJ1-5	-	CASSFSLSGYQPQHF	TGTGCCAGCAGCTTCAGCTTGTCAGGCTATCAGCCCCAGCATTTT
-	TRBV21-1	TRBJ2-7	-	CASSKVSRQGSYEQYF	TGTGCCAGCAGCAAAGTGAGCCGACAGGGGTCGTACGAGCAGTACTTC
-	TRBV4-2	TRBJ1-5	-	CASSQDGGNGLPQHF	TGTGCCAGCAGCCAAGACGGGGGGAACGGCCTACCCCAGCATTTT